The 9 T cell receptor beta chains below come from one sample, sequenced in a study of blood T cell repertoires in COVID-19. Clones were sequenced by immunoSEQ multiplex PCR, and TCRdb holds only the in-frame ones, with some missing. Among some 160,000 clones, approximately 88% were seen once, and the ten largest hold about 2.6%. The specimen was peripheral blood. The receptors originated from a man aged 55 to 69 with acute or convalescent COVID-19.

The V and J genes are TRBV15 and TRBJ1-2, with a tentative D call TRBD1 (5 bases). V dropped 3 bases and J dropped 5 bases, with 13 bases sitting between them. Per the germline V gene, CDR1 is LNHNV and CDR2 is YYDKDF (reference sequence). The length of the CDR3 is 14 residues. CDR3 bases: TGTGCCACCAGCAGGGCAGGAGGGGCTTATGGCTACACCTTC. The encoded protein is CATSRAGGAYGYTF.

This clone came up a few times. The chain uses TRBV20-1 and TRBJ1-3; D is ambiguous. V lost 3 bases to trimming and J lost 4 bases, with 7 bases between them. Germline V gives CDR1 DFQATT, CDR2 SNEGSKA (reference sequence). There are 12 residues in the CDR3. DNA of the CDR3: TGCAGTGCTAGTGGTATCGGAAACACCATATATTTT. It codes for CSASGIGNTIYF.

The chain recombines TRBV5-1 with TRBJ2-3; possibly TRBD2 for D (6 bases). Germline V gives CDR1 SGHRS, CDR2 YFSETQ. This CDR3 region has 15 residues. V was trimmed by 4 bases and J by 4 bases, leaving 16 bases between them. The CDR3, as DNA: TGCGCCAGCAGCGAGCGGGTCGAGAGATCAGATACGCAGTATTTT. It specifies CASSERVERSDTQYF.

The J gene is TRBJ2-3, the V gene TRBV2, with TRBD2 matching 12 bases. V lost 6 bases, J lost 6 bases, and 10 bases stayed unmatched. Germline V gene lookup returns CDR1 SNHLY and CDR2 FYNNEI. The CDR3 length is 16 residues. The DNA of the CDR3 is TGTGCCAGCAGGCGTCTAGCGGGGGGGCCCCGGGATACGCAGTATTTT. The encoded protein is CASRRLAGGPRDTQYF.

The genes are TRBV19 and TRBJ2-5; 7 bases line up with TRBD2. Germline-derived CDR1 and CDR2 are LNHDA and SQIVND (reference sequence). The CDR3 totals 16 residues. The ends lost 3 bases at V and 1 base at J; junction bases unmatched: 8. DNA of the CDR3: TGTGCCAGTAGTATTTTCCCCCGGACTAGCCAAGAGACCCAGTACTTC. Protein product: CASSIFPRTSQETQYF.

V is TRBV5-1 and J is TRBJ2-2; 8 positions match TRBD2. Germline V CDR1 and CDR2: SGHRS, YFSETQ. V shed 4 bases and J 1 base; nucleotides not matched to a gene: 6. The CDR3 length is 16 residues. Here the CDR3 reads CASSPRTSLNTGELFF. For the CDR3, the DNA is TGCGCCAGCAGCCCCAGGACTAGCCTGAACACCGGGGAGCTGTTTTTT.

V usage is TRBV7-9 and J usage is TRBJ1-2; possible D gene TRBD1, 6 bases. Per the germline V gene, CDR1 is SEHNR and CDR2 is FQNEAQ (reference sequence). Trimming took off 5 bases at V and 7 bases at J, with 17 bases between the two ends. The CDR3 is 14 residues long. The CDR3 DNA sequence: TGTGCCAGCAGCCCGAACGGGGGGCATAGTGGCTACACCTTC. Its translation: CASSPNGGHSGYTF.

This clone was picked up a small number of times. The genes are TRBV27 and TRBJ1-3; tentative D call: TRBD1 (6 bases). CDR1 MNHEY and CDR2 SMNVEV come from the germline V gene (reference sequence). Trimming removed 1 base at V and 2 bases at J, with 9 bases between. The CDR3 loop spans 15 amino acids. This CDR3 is CASSLFWGPGNTIYF. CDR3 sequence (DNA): TGTGCCAGCAGTTTATTTTGGGGGCCTGGAAACACCATATATTTT.

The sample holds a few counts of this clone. The CDR3 DNA is TGTGCCAGCAGCTCCGGACAGGGGGTAATTGTTGGCTCTGGAAACACCATATATTTT. Residues: CASSSGQGVIVGSGNTIYF. The chain links TRBV13 to TRBJ1-3; TRBD1 matches 10 bases. The germline gives CDR1 PRHDT, CDR2 FYEKMQ (reference sequence). The CDR3 covers 19 residues. V dropped 4 bases and J dropped 0; count of bases not matched to a gene: 12. The full variable domain, its missing parts supplied by reference TRBV13 and TRBJ1-3, is AAGVIQSPRHLIKEKRETATLKCYPIPRHDTVYWYQQGPGQDPQFLISFYEKMQSDKGSIPDRFSAQQFSDYHSELNMSSLELGDSALYFCASSSGQGVIVGSGNTIYFGEGSWLTVV.